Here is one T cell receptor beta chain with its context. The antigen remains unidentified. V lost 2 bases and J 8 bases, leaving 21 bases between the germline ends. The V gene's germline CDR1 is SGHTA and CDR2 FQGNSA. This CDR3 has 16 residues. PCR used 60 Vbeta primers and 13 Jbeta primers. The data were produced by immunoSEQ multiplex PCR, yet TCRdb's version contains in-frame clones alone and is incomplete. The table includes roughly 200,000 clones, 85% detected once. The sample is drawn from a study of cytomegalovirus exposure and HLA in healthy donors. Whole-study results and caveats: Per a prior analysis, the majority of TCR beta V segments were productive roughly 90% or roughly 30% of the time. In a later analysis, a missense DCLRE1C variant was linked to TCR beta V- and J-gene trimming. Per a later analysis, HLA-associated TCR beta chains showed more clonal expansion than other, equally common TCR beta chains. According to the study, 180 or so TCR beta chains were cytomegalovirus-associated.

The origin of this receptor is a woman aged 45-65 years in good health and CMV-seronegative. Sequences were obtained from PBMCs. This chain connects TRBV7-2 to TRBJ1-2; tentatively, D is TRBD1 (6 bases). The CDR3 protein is CASSLSSRTAYIGYTF. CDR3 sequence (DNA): TGTGCCAGCAGCTTAAGTTCCCGGACAGCCTACATCGGCTACACCTTC.